This T cell receptor beta chain was obtained from a study of blood T cell repertoires in COVID-19. Per germline, CDR1 LNHDA and CDR2 SQIVND (reference sequence). The V segment lost 3 bases and the J segment 4 bases; nucleotides outside the gene matches: 5. This CDR3 contains 14 residues. Per the study methods: Reference gene primer amplification gave estimated nucleated cell counts. Here immunoSEQ multiplex PCR was the method, and the copy in TCRdb shows in-frame clones only, minus some. From that table come the V and J calls and clone size; the DNA was used to work out D and trimming. The table records 150,000 to 200,000 clones, about 85% of them present only once.

The chain is built from TRBV19 and TRBJ1-2; 7 nucleotides line up with TRBD1. The source of this sequence is a woman in her seventies with COVID-19, enrolled during active disease. The source material was peripheral blood. CDR3 residues: CASSMTGRGYGYTF. CDR3 nucleotides: TGTGCCAGTAGTATGACAGGGCGCGGCTATGGCTACACCTTC.